This TCR beta chain was profiled in a study of beta chain features in type 1 diabetes. Study conclusions and caveats: TCRB CDR3s were moderately but significantly shorter in Type 1 diabetes patients in all four CD4+ subsets.

Sequenced material consisted of expressed TCRB transcripts (all of the isolated RNA was reverse transcribed). Produced via immunoSEQ multiplex PCR; TCRdb's table is partial and in-frame only. In the table there are hundreds of thousands of clones, over 13% of which are singletons. CDR3 length: 15 amino acids. V shed 5 bases and J shed 1 base, with 12 bases lying between them. Germline V CDR1 and CDR2: SNHLY, FYNNEI. Notes on this clone: The antigen is undetermined.

The source material was naive CD4+ T cells from blood. This TCR was sampled from a man between 18 and 29 years old with type 1 diabetes. This chain links TRBV2 with TRBJ1-5; a weak D match, TRBD1 (6 bases). CDR3: CASSTGMLSNQPQHF. The CDR3 region has the DNA TGTGCCAGCAGTACAGGGATGTTAAGCAATCAGCCCCAGCATTTT.